The 21 T cell receptor beta chains in this list originate from one sample, sequenced in a study of blood T cell repertoires in COVID-19. The method was immunoSEQ multiplex PCR; TCRdb's version includes in-frame clones alone and lacks a portion of them. Here the sample spans about 160,000 clones, 80% being singletons. The sample comprised PBMCs or T cells enriched from blood (not recorded which). These receptors were collected from a man in his forties who had recovered from COVID-19.

The genes are TRBV6-5 and TRBJ1-2; D not certain. The germline V gene encodes CDR1 MNHEY and CDR2 SVGAGI. The CDR3 sequence is 12 residues long. Trimming left V 6 bases short and J 1 base short, with 6 bases between. As DNA, the CDR3 is TGTGCCAGCAGGTTTAATAACTATGGCTACACCTTC. Translated, it gives CASRFNNYGYTF.

The chain recombines TRBV6-1 with TRBJ2-5, with D perhaps TRBD2 (7 bases). This CDR3 is built from 15 residues. Germline V CDR1 and CDR2: MNHNS, SASEGT. The V end was cut by 0 bases, the J end by 4 bases, with 12 bases between. CDR3 DNA sequence: TGTGCCAGCAGTGAAGCTCCAGGGGAGGGAGAGACCCAGTACTTC. Translation gives CASSEAPGEGETQYF.

V usage is TRBV7-8 and J usage is TRBJ2-5; no clear D gene. The germline V gene has CDR1 SGHVS and CDR2 FQNEAQ. CDR3 length: 13 residues. The V end was cut by 3 bases, the J end by 5 bases, with 10 bases between. As DNA, the CDR3 is TGTGCCAGCAGCTTGCTCTCCGGGGAGACCCAGTACTTC. Its translation is CASSLLSGETQYF.

The chain joins TRBV30 to TRBJ1-5, with TRBD1 as a possible D gene (6 bases). The CDR3 extends over 13 amino acids. Trimming removed 7 bases from V and 7 bases from J, with 17 bases in between. Germline CDR1 and CDR2: GTSNPN and SVGIG (reference sequence). The CDR3 DNA sequence: TGTGCCTTCACAGGGCCACGAGGCCAGCCCCAGCATTTT. It specifies CAFTGPRGQPQHF.

This chain connects TRBV30 to TRBJ1-4; D not certain. The V gene lost 5 bases and the J gene lost 8 bases, with 6 bases spanning the gap. Per the germline V gene, CDR1 is GTSNPN and CDR2 is SVGIG (reference sequence). This CDR3 is built from 10 residues. CDR3 bases: TGTGCCTGGGGAGGGGAAAAACTGTTTTTT. It specifies CAWGGEKLFF.

The V and J genes are TRBV5-6 and TRBJ2-7, with TRBD1 identical over 7 bases. The length of the CDR3 is 13 residues. Germline CDR1 SGHDT, CDR2 YYEEEE. With V trimmed by 3 bases and J by 4 bases, 4 bases remained unmatched. CDR3 loop: CASSYKQGYEQYF. The CDR3 DNA reads as TGTGCCAGCAGCTACAAACAGGGGTACGAGCAGTACTTC.

The chain links TRBV7-3 to TRBJ2-5; no clear D gene. Trimming removed 8 bases from V and 2 bases from J, with 12 bases in between. There are 13 residues in the CDR3. Germline V gene data show CDR1 as SGHTA and CDR2 as FQGTGA. The CDR3 sequence: CASALLAQETQYF. The DNA of the CDR3 is TGTGCCAGCGCTCTTTTGGCACAAGAGACCCAGTACTTC.

The V call is TRBV29-1, the J call TRBJ2-5, with unresolved D. In germline, CDR1 is SQVTM, CDR2 ANQGSEA. The CDR3 sequence is 13 residues long. Between the trimmed V and J ends, which lost 6 bases and 3 bases, there was a span of 14 bases. CDR3 DNA sequence: TGCAGCGTAGAGAACCGGGTCGAAGAGACCCAGTACTTC. Its protein product is CSVENRVEETQYF.

The gene calls are TRBV12-3 or TRBV12-4 and TRBJ1-1; 7 bases map to TRBD1. V dropped 3 bases and J dropped 5; count of bases not matched to a gene: 3. The CDR3 has 13 amino acids. The CDR3 sequence is CASSFGGQTEAFF. DNA of the CDR3: TGTGCCAGCAGTTTTGGGGGACAGACTGAAGCTTTCTTT.

The chain uses TRBV11-2 and TRBJ1-2; 12 nucleotides align to TRBD1. The length of the CDR3 is 17 residues. Trimming cost V 5 bases and J 4 bases; bases outside gene matches: 11. The germline CDR1 and CDR2 sequences are SGHAT and FQNNGV. The chain's CDR3 is CASSRGTGGLEGYGYTF. The CDR3 DNA reads as TGTGCCAGCAGCCGCGGGACAGGGGGCTTGGAGGGCTATGGCTACACCTTC.

This chain links TRBV19 with TRBJ2-2; 9 bases fit TRBD1. Per germline, CDR1 LNHDA and CDR2 SQIVND (reference sequence). The junction had 3 bases not matched to a gene; V was cut back by 8 bases and J by 2 bases. The CDR3 is 14 residues long. CDR3 in DNA: TGTGCCAGTCAAACAGGGGGCAACACCGGGGAGCTGTTTTTT. Translating gives CASQTGGNTGELFF.

The CDR3 bases are TGTGCCAGCAGCTTAGCGCGGACTTTGCTCACAGATACGCAGTATTTT. This codes for CASSLARTLLTDTQYF. The chain recombines TRBV7-9 with TRBJ2-3; possible D gene TRBD2, 5 bases. V lost 0 bases, J lost 2 bases, and 12 bases lay in between. The germline gives CDR1 SEHNR, CDR2 FQNEAQ (reference sequence). The CDR3 covers 16 residues.

The rearrangement uses TRBV12-2 and TRBJ2-5; the listed D gene, TRBD1, was not tested against the DNA. TRBV12-2 is listed as a pseudogene. CDR3 length: 16 amino acids. CDR3: CASRLATTQGEETQYF. DNA for the CDR3: TGTGCAAGTCGCTTAGCGACAACACAGGGTGAAGAGACCCAGTACTTC.

The chain carries TRBV7-6 and TRBJ2-2; no clear D gene. The CDR3 totals 19 residues. Trimming cost V 5 bases and J 0 bases, with 22 bases left between them. Germline CDR1 and CDR2: SGHVS and FNYEAQ. In nucleotides, the CDR3 is TGTGCCAGCAGCCCCCTACTCGGCGGTGAAGCCCCGAACACCGGGGAGCTGTTTTTT. Translating it yields CASSPLLGGEAPNTGELFF.

There are a few counts of this clone. Other DNA sequences in the sample encode the same CDR3. The V call is TRBV19, the J call TRBJ2-1; TRBD1 matches 12 bases. Germline trimming cut 3 bases from V and 0 bases from J; bases unmatched to any gene: 9. This CDR3 has 19 residues. Germline V CDR1 and CDR2: LNHDA, SQIVND (reference sequence). The DNA for the CDR3 is TGTGCCAGTAGTATCAGGGGACAGGGGGCAATTAGCTCCTACAATGAGCAGTTCTTC. This gives the protein CASSIRGQGAISSYNEQFF. Full variable domain (outside the CDR3, taken from reference TRBV19 and TRBJ2-1): DGGITQSPKYLFRKEGQNVTLSCEQNLNHDAMYWYRQDPGQGLRLIYYSQIVNDFQKGDIAEGYSVSREKKESFPLTVTSAQKNPTAFYLCASSIRGQGAISSYNEQFFGPGTRLTVL.

In its sample, this clone was seen a few times. The chain is built from TRBV7-2 and TRBJ2-7; 11 bases are a match to TRBD1. The CDR3 runs 16 residues. Germline V gives CDR1 SGHTA, CDR2 FQGNSA. V dropped 5 bases and J dropped 8; count of bases not matched to a gene: 14. The CDR3 loop is CASSRGYRTGGVQQYF. Here the CDR3 DNA reads TGTGCCAGCAGCCGCGGTTACAGGACAGGGGGCGTCCAGCAGTACTTC.

This rearrangement joins TRBV28 to TRBJ2-1, with D possibly being TRBD2 (5 bases). The CDR3 totals 13 residues. CDR1 MDHEN and CDR2 SYDVKM come from the germline V gene. V was trimmed by 5 bases and J by 6 bases, leaving 11 bases between them. The DNA of the CDR3 is TGTGCCAGCAGTCTCAGAGGGCCCAATGAGCAGTTCTTC. It translates to CASSLRGPNEQFF.

This CDR3 reads CASSPPGGGQEKLFF. Written as DNA, the CDR3 is TGTGCCAGCTCACCACCCGGCGGGGGGCAAGAAAAACTGTTTTTT. The chain joins TRBV18 to TRBJ1-4; D might be TRBD1 (6 bases). V was cut by 0 bases and J by 8 bases, with 13 bases left in between. This CDR3 comprises 15 residues. CDR1 and CDR2 from the germline V gene are KGHSH and LQKENI.

J is TRBJ2-1 and V is TRBV27; 12 nucleotides agree with TRBD2. The CDR3 totals 17 residues. J gave up 7 bases and V 2 bases, and 9 bases lay outside the gene matches. CDR1 and CDR2 from the germline V gene are MNHEY and SMNVEV (reference sequence). CDR3 sequence (DNA): TGTGCCAGCAGTTTACGGCTAGCGGGGGGGCCTGGGAATGAGCAGTTCTTC. Translated: CASSLRLAGGPGNEQFF.

This chain joins TRBV7-8 and TRBJ2-7; 10 bases map to TRBD2. The CDR3 length is 17 residues. The V gene's germline CDR1 is SGHVS and CDR2 FQNEAQ. Trimming took 1 base from V and 0 from J; bases not matched to a gene: 6. CDR3 sequence reads: CASSLGLAGASSYEQYV. The CDR3, as DNA: TGTGCCAGCAGCTTAGGGCTAGCGGGGGCCAGCTCCTACGAGCAGTACGTC.

The V gene is TRBV10-1, the J gene TRBJ1-2; D is possibly TRBD1 (5 bases). Trimming removed 3 bases at V and 2 bases at J, with 7 bases between. Germline CDR1 and CDR2: WNHNN and SYGVQD (reference sequence). The CDR3 totals 13 residues. The CDR3, as DNA: TGCGCCAGCAGTGAATCAGGGAACTATGGCTACACCTTC. Residues: CASSESGNYGYTF.